A single sample is the source of the 2 T cell receptor beta chains below, sequenced in a study of T cells in Graves' hyperthyroidism and ophthalmopathy (dated by TCRdb to between 2018 and 2020). The library came from multiplex PCR. For sequencing, an Illumina HiSeq 2000 was employed. Amplification of TCR beta CDR3 regions was carried out from RNA transcripts. The TCR CDR3 was subjected to a first round of RT-PCR using the HTBI primer set and the Qiagen OneStep RT-PCR kit. The raw public data were reprocessed by TCRdb itself: fastp quality trimming at Q25, MiXCR clonotype calling, in-frame beta chains only. Rows matching on CDR3 protein sequence are summarized as one entry with the most common DNA and genes. The sample includes under 500,000 distinct CDR3 sequences, with around 15% observed a single time. Approximately 27% of the sample goes to the ten largest clones. The sequenced material came from blood. The receptors stem from a man aged 45-60 years with Graves' ophthalmopathy.

The rearrangement uses TRBV18 and TRBJ1-1; the D is unclear. In germline, CDR1 is KGHSH, CDR2 LQKENI. CDR3 length: 16 residues. V gave up 0 bases and J gave up 0 bases, with 11 bases separating them. CDR3 DNA: TGTGCCAGCTCACCACCCTTACAGACCATGAACACTGAAGCTTTCTTT. This sequence encodes CASSPPLQTMNTEAFF.

Ten or more counts support this clonotype. This chain uses TRBV30 with TRBJ2-5; D possibly uses TRBD1 or TRBD2 (5 bases each). The V gene lost 2 bases and the J gene lost 7 bases, with 17 bases spanning the gap. The CDR3 extends over 14 amino acids. The germline gives CDR1 GTSNPN, CDR2 SVGIG (reference sequence). DNA for the CDR3: TGTGCCTGGAGTAGCCGGGACGACCCGGGGACCCAGTACTTC. This encodes CAWSSRDDPGTQYF. The variable domain in full, completed from reference TRBV30 and TRBJ2-5, reads SQTIHQWPATLVQPVGSPLSLECTVEGTSNPNLYWYRQAAGRGLQLLFYSVGIGQISSEVPQNLSASRPQDRQFILSSKKLLLSDSGFYLCAWSSRDDPGTQYFGPGTRLLVL.